This T cell receptor (beta chain) was identified in a study of T cells after yellow fever vaccination (dated 2019 in TCRdb). With regard to the full study: The SMART-Seq v4 Ultra Low Input RNA kit was used to prepare libraries from fractions with low cell numbers. To track T-cell clones before and after primary and booster YFV17D yellow fever vaccination, bulk TCR alpha and beta repertoires were sequenced longitudinally. Two healthy male donors made up the cohort, one aged 18 to 30 years and the other aged 30 to 40 years. Blood samples were taken at several timepoints before and after primary and secondary immunization, and bulk PBMC replicates and cell subsets were isolated. What the work shows at the level of the full study, not this receptor alone: After the booster, most clones that had expanded after primary vaccination were detected again (around 97% of CD4 and under 90% of CD8), suggesting broad maintenance of memory. A small fraction of clonotypes showed up in both the CD4 and CD8 compartments, probably as a result of convergent recombination. The secondary T-cell response was weaker than the primary response but faster, peaking on day 5 instead of day 15. Computational filtering was needed because FACS-sorted repertoires could contain abundant contaminating clonotypes from the bulk population. Only a couple of donors were included in the study, so the extent to which the findings can be generalized is limited.

Sample treatment or condition, as interpreted from the label and publication: live attenuated yellow fever vaccine strain. A standard Ficoll-Paque protocol was used to isolate PBMCs from peripheral blood. Dynabeads CD4 and CD8 positive selection kits were used to isolate the CD4 and CD8 T-cell fractions. TriZol was used to extract RNA from bulk PBMCs, CD4 and CD8 fractions, and dextramer-positive and dextramer-negative fractions. V has 6 bases trimmed and J has 0 bases trimmed; junction bases matching no gene number 7. The germline V gene provides CDR1 MDHEN and CDR2 SYDVKM. The CDR3 measures 16 amino acids from cysteine to phenylalanine. Solely the CDR3 DNA is kept, with 48 bases framed from the first base. Sequencing relied on an Illumina NovaSeq 6000. Synthesis of TCR cDNA relied on 5'RACE template switching, a step that introduced a universal primer site along with unique molecular identifiers. Priming for cDNA synthesis came from both the TCR alpha and TCR beta constant segments. Two PCR steps were used to amplify libraries, with sample barcodes and sequencing adapters being added in the second step. Sequencing of libraries was done on Illumina HiSeq 2500 (2x100 bp) or NovaSeq (2x150 bp). The published analysis was carried out like this. MIGEC was used to demultiplex reads and collapse the reads into UMI consensus sequences, and MiXCR was used for V(D)J alignment. Clonotypes responding to the vaccine were identified with edgeR on replicate PBMC samples, with the criteria of FDR below 0.01 and a log2 fold change above 5 up to day 15. CD4 or CD8 identity was assigned to each bulk clonotype according to whether the clonotype was present at higher abundance in the sequenced CD4 repertoire or the sequenced CD8 repertoire. TCRdb's own reprocessing of the public reads used fastp at Q25 and MiXCR and kept productive beta chains. Duplicate CDR3 protein sequences are folded into a single record with the most common DNA and genes. TCRdb, rather than the study authors, made the V and J calls. Counted in this sample were 120,000 or so distinct CDR3 sequences; nearly 15% of them appeared once. More than 40% of the sample lies in the top ten.

Of note for this clonotype: Its antigen specificity is not known. No quality values exist for individual bases; no much larger clone is one base distant.

This material consisted of CD8+ T cells sorted from PBMCs, taken 5 days after the yellow fever booster vaccination. The rearrangement joined TRBV28 to TRBJ2-3, with 9 bases aligning to TRBD1. This clonotype was obtained from a man aged 18 to 29 who received the YFV17D yellow fever vaccine. The DNA is as follows: TGTGCCAGCAGAGCTACAGGGGGCCCTAGCACAGATACGCAGTATTTT. Translated, it reads CASRATGGPSTDTQYF.